The rows below give T cell receptor beta chains drawn from one sample of a study of blood T cell repertoires in COVID-19. The repertoire was sequenced with immunoSEQ multiplex PCR; TCRdb's copy has only in-frame clones and lacks some. Among 300,000 or so clones listed, over 75% were seen once. The sample taken for sequencing was peripheral blood. These receptors all come from a woman aged 45-60 years who had recovered from COVID-19. Each CDR3 is given with its conserved first and last residue. The order of the fields is J gene, V gene, clone size, CDR3 protein. Size values are once, few and many counts, or a class for expanded clones, and some rows have none.

j_call: TRBJ2-2; v_call: TRBV6-2/TRBV6-3; clone_size: NA; cdr3_aa: CASSLRGPDTGELFF
j_call: TRBJ2-5; v_call: TRBV5-1; clone_size: NA; cdr3_aa: CASTLTSGEETQYF
j_call: TRBJ1-2; v_call: TRBV29-1; clone_size: NA; cdr3_aa: CSVVSGNDGYTF
j_call: TRBJ2-7; v_call: TRBV19; clone_size: NA; cdr3_aa: CASSMNSFDEQYF
j_call: TRBJ2-1; v_call: TRBV20-1; clone_size: NA; cdr3_aa: CSAMASNEQFF
j_call: TRBJ1-1; v_call: TRBV6-2/TRBV6-3; clone_size: NA; cdr3_aa: CASSYRTGGLNTEAFF
j_call: TRBJ2-1; v_call: TRBV10-1; clone_size: NA; cdr3_aa: CASSEGLDYNEQFF
j_call: TRBJ1-1; v_call: TRBV12-3/TRBV12-4; clone_size: NA; cdr3_aa: CASSLVGGTEAFF
j_call: TRBJ1-5; v_call: TRBV7-8; clone_size: NA; cdr3_aa: CASSLAQGARQPQHF
j_call: TRBJ1-1; v_call: TRBV5-1; clone_size: NA; cdr3_aa: CASKRASTGTGGLNTEAFF
j_call: TRBJ2-2; v_call: TRBV2; clone_size: NA; cdr3_aa: CASRAGRIAGELFF
j_call: TRBJ2-2; v_call: TRBV5-4; clone_size: NA; cdr3_aa: CASSLDQGWTGELFF
j_call: TRBJ1-1; v_call: TRBV18; clone_size: NA; cdr3_aa: CASCVDDTEAFF
j_call: TRBJ2-3; v_call: TRBV5-1; clone_size: NA; cdr3_aa: CASYQGLAADTQYF
j_call: TRBJ2-2; v_call: TRBV9; clone_size: NA; cdr3_aa: CASSGRSGGNTGELFF
j_call: TRBJ2-4; v_call: TRBV6-4; clone_size: NA; cdr3_aa: CASRGVTGHENIQYF
j_call: TRBJ2-1; v_call: TRBV29-1; clone_size: NA; cdr3_aa: CSVEEGLTNEQFF
j_call: TRBJ2-3; v_call: TRBV5-1; clone_size: NA; cdr3_aa: CASRDSAGTDTQYF
j_call: TRBJ1-1; v_call: TRBV19; clone_size: NA; cdr3_aa: CASRRSREGRTEAFF
j_call: TRBJ2-5; v_call: TRBV3-1/TRBV3-2; clone_size: NA; cdr3_aa: CASSQASTSGGRETQYF
j_call: TRBJ1-4; v_call: TRBV18; clone_size: NA; cdr3_aa: CASSPGTGGVEKLFF
j_call: TRBJ1-1; v_call: TRBV11-1; clone_size: NA; cdr3_aa: CASSLFVNTEAFF
j_call: TRBJ2-5; v_call: TRBV5-1; clone_size: NA; cdr3_aa: CASSSVRGGWETQYF
j_call: TRBJ2-3; v_call: TRBV5-1; clone_size: NA; cdr3_aa: CASSNAEPGLARDTQYF
j_call: TRBJ1-1; v_call: TRBV4-1; clone_size: NA; cdr3_aa: CASSQDQGAWTEAFF
j_call: TRBJ1-1; v_call: TRBV7-2; clone_size: once; cdr3_aa: CASSLGGGQNTEAFF
j_call: TRBJ2-3; v_call: TRBV27; clone_size: NA; cdr3_aa: CASSRSGRSTDTQYF
j_call: TRBJ2-7; v_call: TRBV30; clone_size: once; cdr3_aa: CAWSIAGGPGEQYF
j_call: TRBJ2-3; v_call: TRBV27; clone_size: NA; cdr3_aa: CASSFEGRGSDTQYF
j_call: TRBJ1-2; v_call: TRBV28; clone_size: NA; cdr3_aa: CASSAGRGPGYGYTF
j_call: TRBJ2-2; v_call: TRBV24-1; clone_size: NA; cdr3_aa: CATSAPGSRTGELFF
j_call: TRBJ1-2; v_call: TRBV11-2; clone_size: NA; cdr3_aa: CASSSSNRADNYGYTF
j_call: TRBJ1-1; v_call: TRBV12-3/TRBV12-4; clone_size: NA; cdr3_aa: CASSLYGNTEAFF
j_call: TRBJ2-7; v_call: TRBV6-2/TRBV6-3; clone_size: NA; cdr3_aa: CASSQRQVVIRRDEQYF
j_call: TRBJ2-1; v_call: TRBV14; clone_size: NA; cdr3_aa: CASSQETVSSYNEQFF
j_call: TRBJ1-4; v_call: TRBV30; clone_size: NA; cdr3_aa: CAWSTQGIPGEKLFF
j_call: TRBJ2-1; v_call: TRBV2; clone_size: once; cdr3_aa: CASSPTSGYEQFF
j_call: TRBJ2-3; v_call: TRBV18; clone_size: NA; cdr3_aa: CASSPGLRAHSTDTQYF
j_call: TRBJ2-2; v_call: TRBV5-5; clone_size: NA; cdr3_aa: CASSLEGLGTGELFF
j_call: TRBJ1-1; v_call: TRBV9; clone_size: NA; cdr3_aa: CASSAGRFVDTEAFF
j_call: TRBJ2-7; v_call: TRBV14; clone_size: once; cdr3_aa: CASSLRTGTLSSYEQYF
j_call: TRBJ2-1; v_call: TRBV11-3; clone_size: few; cdr3_aa: CASSLEGQGFLGQSSNEQFF
j_call: TRBJ2-7; v_call: TRBV28; clone_size: NA; cdr3_aa: CASSLQMITYEQYF
j_call: TRBJ2-5; v_call: TRBV2; clone_size: NA; cdr3_aa: CASSESWLAGLETQYF
j_call: TRBJ1-4; v_call: TRBV7-2; clone_size: NA; cdr3_aa: CASSPQGGGNEKLFF
j_call: TRBJ1-1; v_call: TRBV28; clone_size: NA; cdr3_aa: CASGGYGNPNTEAFF
j_call: TRBJ2-5; v_call: TRBV4-3; clone_size: NA; cdr3_aa: CASSQDWAVGETQYF
j_call: TRBJ2-2; v_call: TRBV6-4; clone_size: once; cdr3_aa: CASAMEVNTGELFF
j_call: TRBJ1-5; v_call: TRBV20-1; clone_size: NA; cdr3_aa: CSASMEGTFNQPQHF
j_call: TRBJ1-6; v_call: TRBV6-5; clone_size: NA; cdr3_aa: CATMTGGVSPLHF
j_call: TRBJ1-1; v_call: TRBV2; clone_size: NA; cdr3_aa: CASGQTGSGFPEAFF
j_call: TRBJ2-3; v_call: TRBV4-3; clone_size: NA; cdr3_aa: CASSQDLQGAPQYF